This T cell receptor (beta chain) was recorded in a study of cytomegalovirus exposure and HLA in healthy donors. Study-level results: Follow-up analysis later connected one missense variant in DCLRE1C with trimming of TCR beta V- and J-genes. Sequence variants that were highly shared formed a cluster that was likely a sequencing artifact. Solely CMV serostatus was available to characterize immune exposure. Usually a TCR sequence was rare, but some public TCRs were found in many donors.

Germline V gene data show CDR1 as LNHDA and CDR2 as SQIVND (reference sequence). Trimming pared 11 bases from V and 7 bases from J, leaving 15 bases between. The CDR3 contains 11 residues. With 60 Vbeta and 13 Jbeta primers, the PCR was carried out. The method was immunoSEQ multiplex PCR; TCRdb's version includes in-frame clones alone and lacks a portion of them. This sample yields 85,000 to 100,000 clones, of which around nine tenths are seen a single time; 8% to 10% belongs to the top ten. For this clone: The antigen is unknown.

This clonotype was obtained from a man in his thirties or forties in good health and CMV-seropositive. The rearrangement joins TRBV19 to TRBJ2-7; TRBD1 is a possible D gene (6 bases). The sequenced material came from PBMCs. This CDR3 reads CAAGQPREQYF. CDR3 nucleotides: TGTGCCGCCGGACAGCCCAGGGAGCAGTACTTC.